The 15 T cell receptor beta chains below all came from one sample that was sequenced in a study of siplizumab effects on memory and regulatory T cells (dated 2019 in TCRdb). Library prep was done by the immunoSEQ multiplex PCR assay. TCRdb's version of the immuneACCESS table is confined to in-frame rearrangements and falls short of the full clone set. An unresolved V gene accounts for under half of the shortfall where checked; the remainder is of unknown origin. The sample records 9,500 or so clones, approximately 44% of which are singletons. Of the sample, about 20% is held by the ten largest clones. Cells from the mixed lymphocyte reactions were cocultured for approximately 6 days at 37 degrees C. These receptors lack a known antigen. The sequencing input was CFSE-low (dividing) CD4+ T cells sorted from an allogeneic mixed lymphocyte reaction. The receptors shown here come from a human donor in good health; the cells came from an allogeneic mixed lymphocyte reaction.

The J gene is TRBJ1-2, the V gene TRBV4-1, with D tentatively TRBD1 (5 bases). The germline V gene encodes CDR1 MGHRA and CDR2 YSYEKL. The CDR3 runs 15 residues. V was clipped by 0 bases and J by 7 bases, with 15 bases between them. CDR3 protein: CASSQDPARVLGYTF. CDR3 nucleotides: TGCGCCAGCAGCCAAGATCCCGCCAGGGTGCTTGGCTACACCTTC.

The CDR3 loop reads CASSLGKTQYF. The CDR3 DNA follows: TGTGCCAGCAGCTTAGGAAAGACCCAGTACTTC. The chain carries TRBV7-2 and TRBJ2-5; no firm D call. The CDR3 sequence is 11 residues long. CDR1 is SGHTA and CDR2 is FQGNSA in the germline V gene. V lost 1 base and J lost 6, with 3 bases in between.

The chain combines TRBV15 with TRBJ2-3, with 7 nucleotides matching TRBD1. Germline trimming cut 1 base from V and 2 bases from J; bases unmatched to any gene: 3. The CDR3 loop spans 15 amino acids. Looked up from germline, CDR1 is LNHNV and CDR2 is YYDKDF (reference sequence). The CDR3 DNA reads as TGTGCCACCAGCAGAGGACAGGGTTTCACAGATACGCAGTATTTT. Its translation: CATSRGQGFTDTQYF.

The chain links TRBV6-6 to TRBJ2-1; the D gene is possibly TRBD1 (5 bases). The CDR3 runs to 14 residues. V gave up 5 bases and J gave up 3 bases, with 11 bases separating them. CDR1 is MNHNY, CDR2 SVGAGI, per germline (reference sequence). Here the CDR3 reads CASSTVTVYNEQFF. CDR3 nucleotide sequence: TGTGCCAGCAGTACCGTGACAGTCTACAATGAGCAGTTCTTC.

The genes are TRBV30 and TRBJ2-7; TRBD1 matches 7 bases. V lost 1 base and J lost 2; bases outside the gene matches: 11. The germline CDR1 and CDR2 sequences are GTSNPN and SVGIG (reference sequence). CDR3 length equals 16 residues. CDR3 nucleotides: TGTGCCTGGAGTGCCAGAATAGGGACAGTGCCCTACGAGCAGTACTTC. This codes for CAWSARIGTVPYEQYF.

This chain links TRBV19 with TRBJ2-1, with D unresolved. The V end lost 3 bases, the J end lost 7 bases, and 13 bases lay between the germline ends. Germline CDR1 reads LNHDA; CDR2 reads SQIVND (reference sequence). This CDR3 is 14 amino acids long. In DNA, the CDR3 is TGTGCCAGTAGTATCCCCCAATCTCGTAATGAGCAGTTCTTC. It is translated as CASSIPQSRNEQFF.

The table lists this clone with a few counts. This chain connects TRBV6-1 to TRBJ2-1; perhaps TRBD2 as D (5 bases). Germline assignment: CDR1 MNHNS and CDR2 SASEGT. Trimming stripped 1 base from V and 12 bases from J, with 19 bases between. The CDR3 consists of 15 residues. CDR3 sequence reads: CASSEEFGVPAGQFF. DNA of the CDR3: TGTGCCAGCAGTGAAGAATTTGGAGTGCCGGCGGGGCAGTTCTTC.

The rearrangement links TRBV20-1 to TRBJ2-4, with D unclear. The germline V gene has CDR1 DFQATT and CDR2 SNEGSKA (reference sequence). The CDR3 has 10 residues. Trimming took off 2 bases at V and 15 bases at J, with 11 bases between the two ends. CDR3 coding DNA: TGCAGTGCTAGAAGCACTCAGCGGTACTTC. Its translation is CSARSTQRYF.

This sequence joins TRBV5-6 and TRBJ2-2; perhaps D is TRBD1 or TRBD2 (6 bases each). Trimming cost V 4 bases and J 6 bases, with 16 bases left between them. The CDR3 is 15 amino acids. Germline V gene sequence: CDR1 SGHDT, CDR2 YYEEEE. CDR3 sequence: CASSHTGRSAGELFF. CDR3 DNA sequence: TGTGCCAGCAGCCACACAGGGAGGTCGGCCGGGGAGCTGTTTTTT.

This clone was observed a few times. This sequence joins TRBV5-1 and TRBJ2-3; TRBD2 agrees at 9 bases. CDR1 is SGHRS and CDR2 is YFSETQ in the germline V gene. This CDR3 contains 18 residues. V shed 0 bases, J shed 1 base, and the junction held 9 bases outside the gene matches. The CDR3 DNA sequence: TGCGCCAGCAGCTTGGATCGCGGGAGGGCCTTCGGCACAGATACGCAGTATTTT. Protein: CASSLDRGRAFGTDTQYF.

In regard to this clone: The sample holds other DNA sequences that translate to the same CDR3. The rearrangement links TRBV30 to TRBJ2-7; unclear D gene. V lost 3 bases and J lost 0, with 3 bases in between. CDR3 length: 11 amino acids. Per germline, CDR1 GTSNPN and CDR2 SVGIG (reference sequence). As DNA, the CDR3 is TGTGCCTGGAGAAGCTCCTACGAGCAGTACTTC. Encoded protein: CAWRSSYEQYF.

Details on this clone: A clone one base away is much larger, so this may be a read error. The chain joins TRBV4-2 to TRBJ1-2; 7 nucleotides agree with TRBD1. The CDR3 has 16 residues. Per germline, CDR1 LGHNA and CDR2 YNFKEQ. J lost 4 bases, V lost 1 base, and 9 bases had no gene match. Here the CDR3 reads CASSQAGQVGGYGYTF. The CDR3, as DNA: TGTGCCAGCAGCCAAGCCGGACAGGTAGGTGGCTATGGCTACACCTTC.

The CDR3 reads CASSVRGETQYF. In DNA form, the CDR3 reads TGTGCCAGCAGTGTACGGGGGGAGACCCAGTACTTC. The chain carries TRBV2 and TRBJ2-5; perhaps TRBD2 as D (6 bases). Germline V CDR1 and CDR2: SNHLY, FYNNEI. Trimming took 4 bases from V and 5 from J, leaving 8 bases between them. The CDR3 extends over 12 amino acids.

This clone occurred once. The V gene is TRBV4-1, the J gene TRBJ2-7; 9 bases match TRBD2. Germline loops: CDR1 MGHRA, CDR2 YSYEKL. This CDR3 is built from 15 residues. J gave up 4 bases and V 1 base, and 5 bases lay outside the gene matches. CDR3 region: CASSQGAGGGYEQYF. The CDR3 nucleotides are TGCGCCAGCAGCCAAGGAGCGGGAGGAGGGTACGAGCAGTACTTC.

This clone was picked up one time. This sequence joins TRBV7-3 and TRBJ2-2; tentatively, D is TRBD1 or TRBD2 (5 bases each). The V gene lost 1 base and the J gene lost 6 bases, with 9 bases spanning the gap. The CDR3 extends over 14 amino acids. Germline CDR1 SGHTA, CDR2 FQGTGA. The CDR3 is CASSLSLGAGELFF. CDR3 bases: TGTGCCAGCAGCTTAAGTCTGGGGGCCGGGGAGCTGTTTTTT.